Shown below are 7 T cell receptor beta chains from a single sample sequenced in a study of T cells in Graves' hyperthyroidism and ophthalmopathy. TCR beta CDR3 regions were amplified from RNA transcripts. An initial round of RT-PCR targeting the TCR CDR3 relied on the HTBI primer set. TCRdb reprocessed the multiplex PCR reads via MiXCR and lists one record per CDR3 protein. This repertoire shows around 250,000 distinct CDR3 sequences, more than 12% found once; its top ten account for 10% to 15%. What was sequenced was blood. These receptors all come from a woman aged 40 to 55 with Graves' hyperthyroidism that later progressed to Graves' ophthalmopathy.

The chain has TRBV6-1 and TRBJ1-3; D not certain. The CDR3 covers 13 residues. Germline V gene lookup returns CDR1 MNHNS and CDR2 SASEGT. V was trimmed by 8 bases and J by 2 bases, leaving 10 bases between them. The CDR3 loop reads CASGLSPGNTIYF. The CDR3 DNA reads as TGTGCCAGCGGACTATCTCCTGGAAACACCATATATTTT.

This clonotype appeared many times. V and J are TRBV27 and TRBJ2-5, with D hard to call. Germline V lookup: CDR1 MNHEY, CDR2 SMNVEV (reference sequence). The CDR3 is 13 amino acids. V lost 5 bases and J 12 bases, leaving 19 bases between the germline ends. Here the CDR3 reads CASSRSEYFREYF. CDR3 nucleotides: TGTGCCAGCAGTAGATCTGAGTATTTCCGCGAGTACTTC.

This clonotype showed up many times. J is TRBJ2-2 and V is TRBV7-9; D perhaps matches TRBD1 (5 bases). Germline V gives CDR1 SEHNR, CDR2 FQNEAQ (reference sequence). The CDR3 is 13 residues long. Trimming left V 8 bases short and J 0 bases short, with 7 bases between. Written as DNA, the CDR3 is TGTGCCAGCGGGGCAACGAACACCGGGGAGCTGTTTTTT. Translated, it gives CASGATNTGELFF. Complete variable domain (other parts from reference TRBV7-9 and TRBJ2-2): DTGVSQNPRHKITKRGQNVTFRCDPISEHNRLYWYRQTLGQGPEFLTYFQNEAQLEKSRLLSDRFSAERPKGSFSTLEIQRTEQGDSAMYLCASGATNTGELFFGEGSRLTVL.

This clonotype occurred many times. This chain joins TRBV30 and TRBJ2-5; 12 nucleotides align to TRBD1. This CDR3 comprises 15 residues. V was clipped by 5 bases and J by 5 bases; unmatched bases: 9. The germline V gene has CDR1 GTSNPN and CDR2 SVGIG (reference sequence). The CDR3 sequence: CAWGAGTGGSETQYF. As DNA, the CDR3 is TGTGCCTGGGGAGCCGGGACAGGGGGCTCGGAGACCCAGTACTTC.

The sample holds one count of this clonotype. No DNA is shown, since the ends of the CDR3 on it are uncertain; the CDR3 is the one TCRdb lists. The chain couples TRBV7-9 to TRBJ2-5; the D segment call TRBD2 is taken from the table without a DNA check. 21 amino acids form the CDR3, both terminal residues included. Germline V gives CDR1 SEHNR, CDR2 FQNEAQ (reference sequence). This CDR3 is CASSFYICSAKGLVSQETQYF.

This clonotype was observed at least ten times. V gene TRBV18 combines with J gene TRBJ2-1; tentatively, D is TRBD2 (7 bases). The CDR3 is 14 amino acids. Germline V CDR1 and CDR2: KGHSH, LQKENI. Trimming shortened V by 1 base and J by 7 bases, and 11 bases separated the two germline ends. CDR3 in amino acids: CASSPQGGLNEQFF. Written as DNA, the CDR3 is TGTGCCAGCTCACCACAGGGGGGGTTGAATGAGCAGTTCTTC.

This clonotype appeared many times. The rearrangement joins TRBV29-1 to TRBJ2-2, with a tentative D call TRBD2 (5 bases). The germline V gene has CDR1 SQVTM and CDR2 ANQGSEA. V lost 7 bases to trimming and J lost 8 bases, with 14 bases between them. This CDR3 is 12 amino acids long. The CDR3, as DNA: TGCAGCGCCGGACTCCGCGGGGGGGAGCTGTTTTTT. This sequence encodes CSAGLRGGELFF.